Each of the 22 T cell receptor beta chains below was sequenced from the same sample in a study of shared clonotypes between healthy human individuals. Produced via immunoSEQ multiplex PCR; TCRdb's table is partial and in-frame only. The sample shows fewer than 2.5 million clones, under 95% of them seen only once. The sample was naive CD4+ T cells from PBMCs. Subset given: CD45RA+ positively selected. The receptors derive from a man aged 18 to 35 in good health. Some clones in this sample may be carry-over from other donors' samples.

The V and J genes are TRBV7-3 and TRBJ1-1, with D possibly being TRBD1 (5 bases). CDR3 size: 17 residues. V was trimmed by 5 bases and J by 0 bases, leaving 19 bases between them. In germline, CDR1 is SGHTA, CDR2 FQGTGA. This CDR3 is CASSAQSGGHMNTEAFF. The CDR3 DNA reads as TGTGCCAGCAGCGCCCAATCGGGGGGTCACATGAACACTGAAGCTTTCTTT. The variable domain in full, completed from reference TRBV7-3 and TRBJ1-1, reads GAGVSQTPSNKVTEKGKYVELRCDPISGHTALYWYRQSLGQGPEFLIYFQGTGAADDSGLPNDRFFAVRPEGSVSTLKIQRTERGDSAVYLCASSAQSGGHMNTEAFFGQGTRLTVV.

The CDR3 here is CASSLLSGRSNSYEQYF. Written as DNA, the CDR3 is TGTGCCAGCAGTTTACTGAGCGGGAGGTCCAACTCCTACGAGCAGTACTTC. This sequence joins TRBV28 and TRBJ2-7, with 9 positions matching TRBD2. CDR1 is MDHEN and CDR2 is SYDVKM in the germline V gene. The V gene end was trimmed by 2 bases and the J gene end by 0 bases; junction bases not matched to a gene: 8. This CDR3 region has 17 residues.

V and J are TRBV6-5 and TRBJ2-1; D ambiguous. The germline V gene has CDR1 MNHEY and CDR2 SVGAGI. Trimming removed 2 bases at V and 6 bases at J, with 14 bases between. The CDR3 spans 15 residues. DNA for the CDR3: TGTGCCAGCAGTTACCAGGTCACCAGCGCCAATGAGCAGTTCTTC. It is translated as CASSYQVTSANEQFF.

This clone was seen a single time. Other DNA sequences within the sample encode an identical CDR3. The chain carries TRBV9 and TRBJ2-3, with TRBD2 as a possible D gene (5 bases). Trimming left V 2 bases short and J 2 bases short, with 9 bases between. Germline lookup yields CDR1 SGDLS and CDR2 YYNGEE. This CDR3 is built from 14 residues. The CDR3 here is CASSVRENTDTQYF. CDR3 in DNA: TGTGCCAGCAGCGTTCGGGAAAACACAGATACGCAGTATTTT.

This clone appeared once. This rearrangement joins TRBV15 to TRBJ2-1; TRBD2 agrees at 8 bases. From germline, CDR1 is LNHNV and CDR2 YYDKDF (reference sequence). With 1 base clipped from V and 9 bases from J, the junction kept 14 bases outside the gene matches. CDR3 length: 17 amino acids. CDR3 loop: CATSRGRGGRYNGEQFF. The CDR3 coding sequence is TGTGCCACCAGCAGAGGGCGGGGCGGGAGGTATAACGGTGAGCAGTTCTTC.

The genes are TRBV28 and TRBJ1-1, with 7 bases that match TRBD1. V lost 9 bases to trimming and J lost 1 base; unmatched junction nucleotides: 8. From germline, CDR1 is MDHEN and CDR2 SYDVKM. There are 14 residues in the CDR3. The CDR3 bases are TGTGCCAGTCGCCCAGGGGGGGGGAACACTGAAGCTTTCTTT. Translating gives CASRPGGGNTEAFF.

This clone was picked up one time. The chain is built from TRBV11-2 and TRBJ2-1, with 13 bases that match TRBD2. The CDR3 runs to 16 residues. V trimming: 5 bases; J trimming: 8 bases; junction bases outside the gene matches: 9. Per germline, CDR1 SGHAT and CDR2 FQNNGV. This chain's CDR3 is CASSPPGTSGIYEQFF. Written as DNA, the CDR3 is TGTGCCAGCAGCCCCCCCGGGACTAGCGGGATCTATGAGCAGTTCTTC.

The rearrangement joins TRBV6-5 to TRBJ1-1; D unresolved. Looked up from germline, CDR1 is MNHEY and CDR2 is SVGAGI. Trimming cost V 2 bases and J 9 bases, with 16 bases left between them. This CDR3 is built from 14 residues. Here the CDR3 reads CASSYRGREIKAFF. The CDR3 bases are TGTGCCAGCAGTTACCGCGGGCGCGAAATAAAAGCTTTCTTT.

This chain uses TRBV6-1 with TRBJ2-2; 9 nucleotides agree with TRBD2. The J segment lost 4 bases and the V segment lost 4 bases, leaving 4 bases of the junction unmatched. This CDR3 has 15 amino acids. CDR1 is MNHNS, CDR2 SASEGT, per germline. The CDR3 protein is CASSAGLAPTGELFF. CDR3 nucleotides: TGTGCCAGCAGTGCGGGACTAGCCCCCACCGGGGAGCTGTTTTTT.

The chain links TRBV6-5 to TRBJ1-1; D perhaps matches TRBD1 (5 bases). V gave up 8 bases and J gave up 4 bases, with 17 bases separating them. Looked up from germline, CDR1 is MNHEY and CDR2 is SVGAGI. The CDR3 has 14 amino acids. CDR3 sequence reads: CASGRPGGVTEAFF. The CDR3 DNA sequence: TGTGCCAGCGGCCGACCCGGGGGAGTCACTGAAGCTTTCTTT.

This rearrangement joins TRBV4-3 to TRBJ2-3; unclear D gene. Trimming removed 0 bases from V and 2 bases from J, with 12 bases in between. The CDR3 contains 16 residues. Germline V CDR1 and CDR2: LGHNA, YSLEER. The CDR3 protein is CASSQDYRQDTDTQYF. In nucleotides, the CDR3 is TGCGCCAGCAGCCAAGATTACCGACAAGACACAGATACGCAGTATTTT.

Comment on this clone: The same CDR3 can be traced to other DNA sequences in this sample. This chain links TRBV19 with TRBJ1-2; unclear D gene. The CDR3 has 13 residues. With 5 bases removed from V and 2 bases from J, the gap between germline ends came to 9 bases. In germline, CDR1 is LNHDA, CDR2 SQIVND (reference sequence). CDR3 sequence: CASSRTENYGYTF. In DNA form, the CDR3 reads TGTGCCAGTAGTCGGACGGAGAACTATGGCTACACCTTC.

The V gene is TRBV5-5, the J gene TRBJ2-7, with TRBD2 identical over 7 bases. The CDR3 is 16 amino acids. The V segment lost 0 bases and the J segment 3 bases; nucleotides outside the gene matches: 9. Germline CDR1 reads SGHKS; CDR2 reads YYEKEE (reference sequence). The CDR3 sequence: CASSLAPGGDLYEQYF. Here the CDR3 DNA reads TGTGCCAGCAGCTTGGCCCCGGGGGGAGATCTCTACGAGCAGTACTTC.

This chain joins TRBV6-4 and TRBJ2-2; TRBD2 aligns across 7 bases. This CDR3 is 15 amino acids long. Germline loops: CDR1 MRHNA, CDR2 SNTAGT. The V segment lost 2 bases and the J segment 8 bases; nucleotides outside the gene matches: 8. In nucleotides, the CDR3 is TGTGCCAGCAGTGACCAGGCGGGAGTAACGGGGGAGCTGTTTTTT. Translation: CASSDQAGVTGELFF.

The V gene is TRBV6-6, the J gene TRBJ2-7; 8 bases match TRBD1. This CDR3 region has 14 residues. Germline loops: CDR1 MNHNY, CDR2 SVGAGI (reference sequence). The trim removed 10 bases at V and 0 bases at J, leaving 8 bases unmatched. The CDR3 here is CATRTGSTSYEQYF. The CDR3 DNA is TGTGCCACAAGGACAGGGTCAACCTCCTACGAGCAGTACTTC.

J is TRBJ2-2 and V is TRBV7-9, with D possibly being TRBD1 (5 bases). The length of the CDR3 is 14 residues. Germline CDR1 reads SEHNR; CDR2 reads FQNEAQ (reference sequence). The ends were cut back, 4 bases at V and 8 bases at J, with 14 bases in the middle. CDR3 sequence (DNA): TGTGCCAGCAGCTATGACAGAAAGTGGGGGGAGCTGTTTTTT. Encoded protein: CASSYDRKWGELFF.

V gene TRBV5-5 combines with J gene TRBJ1-5; tentatively, D is TRBD1 (6 bases). In germline, CDR1 is SGHKS, CDR2 YYEKEE (reference sequence). V lost 4 bases and J 0 bases, leaving 20 bases between the germline ends. The CDR3 runs 18 residues. The CDR3 sequence: CASSLTRRDTYSNQPQHF. CDR3 nucleotide sequence: TGTGCCAGCAGCCTTACGAGGAGGGACACGTATAGCAATCAGCCCCAGCATTTT.

A few counts support this clone. The chain employs TRBV6-6 and TRBJ2-5, with a tentative D call TRBD2 (5 bases). The ends were cut back, 6 bases at V and 2 bases at J, with 7 bases in the middle. This CDR3 spans 12 amino acids. Germline lookup yields CDR1 MNHNY and CDR2 SVGAGI (reference sequence). The CDR3 loop is CASRGGQETQYF. As DNA, the CDR3 is TGTGCCAGCAGAGGCGGGCAAGAGACCCAGTACTTC.

This clone appeared a few times. The CDR3 region has the DNA TGTGCCAGCAGTGGACAGGGCAGAGATCAGCCCCAGCATTTT. Its translation is CASSGQGRDQPQHF. This chain joins TRBV6-5 and TRBJ1-5; 8 nucleotides align to TRBD1. Germline assignment: CDR1 MNHEY and CDR2 SVGAGI. This CDR3 region has 14 residues. The junction had 5 bases not matched to a gene; V was cut back by 5 bases and J by 5 bases.

The chain uses TRBV25-1 and TRBJ1-3; D remains ambiguous. CDR1 MGHDK and CDR2 SYGVNS come from the germline V gene. The CDR3 is 14 residues long. V was shortened by 2 bases and J by 2 bases, with 7 bases between the two germline ends. CDR3 nucleotide sequence: TGTGCCAGCAGTGAAGGGTTAGCTGGAAACACCATATATTTT. This encodes CASSEGLAGNTIYF. The entire variable domain, with the rest obtained from reference TRBV25-1 and TRBJ1-3, is as follows: EADIYQTPRYLVIGTGKKITLECSQTMGHDKMYWYQQDPGMELHLIHYSYGVNSTEKGDLSSESTVSRIRTEHFPLTLESARPSHTSQYLCASSEGLAGNTIYFGEGSWLTVV.

The V call is TRBV5-1, the J call TRBJ1-2; 8 nucleotides match TRBD1. The CDR3 contains 14 residues. Germline V lookup: CDR1 SGHRS, CDR2 YFSETQ. The V gene end was trimmed by 0 bases and the J gene end by 10 bases; junction bases not matched to a gene: 8. In DNA, the CDR3 is TGCGCCAGCAGCTTGGGTACAGGGGGAGAGGTCTACACCTTC. It specifies CASSLGTGGEVYTF.

V usage is TRBV18 and J usage is TRBJ2-2, with D possibly matching TRBD2 (5 bases). The CDR3 is 16 residues long. The V end was cut by 0 bases, the J end by 7 bases, with 15 bases between. Per the germline V gene, CDR1 is KGHSH and CDR2 is LQKENI. The CDR3 is CASSPPVGVTVGELFF. CDR3 sequence (DNA): TGTGCCAGCTCACCACCGGTGGGAGTTACGGTCGGGGAGCTGTTTTTT.